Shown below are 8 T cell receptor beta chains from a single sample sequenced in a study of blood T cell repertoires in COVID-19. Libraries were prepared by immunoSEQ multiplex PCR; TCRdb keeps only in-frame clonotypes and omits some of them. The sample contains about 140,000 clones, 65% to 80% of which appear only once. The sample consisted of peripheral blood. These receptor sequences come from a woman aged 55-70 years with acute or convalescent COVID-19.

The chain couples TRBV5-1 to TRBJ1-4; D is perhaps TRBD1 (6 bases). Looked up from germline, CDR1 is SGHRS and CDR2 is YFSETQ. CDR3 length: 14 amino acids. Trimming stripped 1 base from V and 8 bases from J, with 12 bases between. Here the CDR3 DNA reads TGCGCCAGCAGCTTGCAGGGGAGAGGCGAAAAACTGTTTTTT. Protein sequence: CASSLQGRGEKLFF.

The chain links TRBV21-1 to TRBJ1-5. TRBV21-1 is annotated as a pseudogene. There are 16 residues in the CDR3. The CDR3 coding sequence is TGTGCCAGGCGTCCCCGGACTGGATATAGCAATCAGCCCCAGCATTTT. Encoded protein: CARRPRTGYSNQPQHF.

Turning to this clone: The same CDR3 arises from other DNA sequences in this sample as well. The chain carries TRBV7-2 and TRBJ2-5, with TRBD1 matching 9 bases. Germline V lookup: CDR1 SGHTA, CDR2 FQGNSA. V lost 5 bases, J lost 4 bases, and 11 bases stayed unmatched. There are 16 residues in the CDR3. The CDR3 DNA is TGTGCCAGCAGCGCTAGGACAGGGGCTTGGGGAGAGACCCAGTACTTC. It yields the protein CASSARTGAWGETQYF.

CDR3 sequence reads: CASKPVGRERGTEAFF. For the CDR3, the DNA is TGTGCCAGCAAGCCGGTGGGCCGCGAGCGAGGGACTGAAGCTTTCTTT. J is TRBJ1-1 and V is TRBV9; D is uncertain. The CDR3 runs to 16 residues. Trimming left V 6 bases short and J 5 bases short, with 23 bases between. The germline V gene encodes CDR1 SGDLS and CDR2 YYNGEE.

The CDR3 bases are TGTGCCAGCACAGGGATGGGCGATCAGCCCCAGCATTTT. It codes for CASTGMGDQPQHF. The genes are TRBV28 and TRBJ1-5, with D perhaps TRBD1 (5 bases). Trimming took off 7 bases at V and 5 bases at J, with 12 bases between the two ends. The CDR3 totals 13 residues. Germline CDR1 and CDR2: MDHEN and SYDVKM.

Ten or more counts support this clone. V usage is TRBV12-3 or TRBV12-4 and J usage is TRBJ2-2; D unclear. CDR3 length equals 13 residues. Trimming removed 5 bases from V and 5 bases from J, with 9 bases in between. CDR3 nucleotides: TGTGCCAGCAGTCCAGGCGTTACCGGGGAGCTGTTTTTT. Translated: CASSPGVTGELFF.

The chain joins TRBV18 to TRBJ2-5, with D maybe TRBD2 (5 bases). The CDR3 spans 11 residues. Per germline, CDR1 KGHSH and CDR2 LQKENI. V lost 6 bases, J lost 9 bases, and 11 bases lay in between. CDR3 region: CASSPLGAQYF. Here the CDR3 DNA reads TGTGCCAGCTCCCCGCTCGGGGCCCAGTACTTC.

The CDR3 bases are TGTGCCAGCAGCATAATCCCGAGCACAGATACGCAGTATTTT. It is translated as CASSIIPSTDTQYF. This chain joins TRBV11-2 and TRBJ2-3; D remains unclear. CDR1 is SGHAT, CDR2 FQNNGV, per germline. Deletions cut 5 bases from V and 0 bases from J, with 9 bases between. This CDR3 spans 14 amino acids.